A single sample gave rise to the 16 T cell receptor beta chains below, sequenced in a study of CD8 T cells in ankylosing spondylitis. From the 5' RACE reads, TCRdb called clonotypes with MiXCR, one entry per CDR3 protein. The repertoire has approximately 250,000 distinct CDR3 sequences, more than 20% of them found once; the top ten carry roughly 0.6%. Sequencing was carried out using blood, either unsorted or a sorted T cell fraction (not recorded which). These receptors originate from a male donor with ankylosing spondylitis or in good health (not recorded which).

The chain couples TRBV20-1 to TRBJ2-1; D is ambiguous. Germline assignment: CDR1 DFQATT and CDR2 SNEGSKA (reference sequence). The V and J ends lost 0 bases and 10 bases respectively, with 19 bases between them. The CDR3 has 15 amino acids. CDR3 in amino acids: CSARDPQPSTEEQFF. The CDR3 region has the DNA TGCAGTGCTAGAGACCCACAACCATCGACGGAGGAGCAGTTCTTC.

Ten or more counts support this clonotype. The chain links TRBV28 to TRBJ2-3; TRBD1 is a possible D gene (6 bases). The V gene's germline CDR1 is MDHEN and CDR2 SYDVKM. V was clipped by 10 bases and J by 4 bases, with 15 bases between them. The CDR3 runs 13 residues. The CDR3 DNA sequence: TGTGCCATCGAACAGGGTCCTGCAGATACGCAGTATTTT. Translation: CAIEQGPADTQYF. The full variable domain, in which reference TRBV28 and TRBJ2-3 provide the parts outside the CDR3, is DVKVTQSSRYLVKRTGEKVFLECVQDMDHENMFWYRQDPGLGLRLIYFSYDVKMKEKGDIPEGYSVSREKKERFSLILESASTNQTSMYLCAIEQGPADTQYFGPGTRLTVL.

In its sample, this clonotype was seen a few times. V gene TRBV20-1 combines with J gene TRBJ2-3, with D possibly TRBD1 on 6 matching bases. V was pared by 3 bases and J by 2 bases, with 15 bases between. This CDR3 has 15 amino acids. From germline, CDR1 is DFQATT and CDR2 SNEGSKA (reference sequence). Here the CDR3 reads CSARQGSTTTDTQYF. DNA of the CDR3: TGCAGTGCTAGGCAGGGGTCGACCACCACAGATACGCAGTATTTT.

The chain employs TRBV20-1 and TRBJ2-1, with D possibly matching TRBD1 (6 bases). V was trimmed by 2 bases and J by 3 bases, leaving 11 bases between them. This CDR3 comprises 14 residues. CDR1 and CDR2 from the germline V gene are DFQATT and SNEGSKA (reference sequence). CDR3 region: CSARPGQFYNEQFF. DNA of the CDR3: TGCAGTGCTAGACCCGGACAGTTCTACAATGAGCAGTTCTTC.

The chain carries TRBV12-3 or TRBV12-4 and TRBJ2-3; D uncertain. The V end lost 6 bases, the J end lost 2 bases, and 6 bases lay between the germline ends. The CDR3 runs to 12 residues. CDR3 sequence (DNA): TGTGCCAGCAGGCTGGACACAGATACGCAGTATTTT. It specifies CASRLDTDTQYF.

This clonotype was counted ten times or more. This chain uses TRBV28 with TRBJ1-6; D is unclear. From germline, CDR1 is MDHEN and CDR2 SYDVKM. The germline V and J ends were trimmed by 7 bases and 7 bases, with 23 bases remaining between them. This CDR3 has 17 amino acids. Written as DNA, the CDR3 is TGTGCCAGCACTCCTGGAGGCGGCCAAAGAACGAATTCACCCCTCCACTTT. This gives the protein CASTPGGGQRTNSPLHF.

This clonotype was observed at least ten times. This sequence joins TRBV9 and TRBJ2-5, with 13 bases lining up with TRBD2. CDR1 and CDR2 (germline): SGDLS, YYNGEE. The CDR3 is 16 residues long. J gave up 2 bases and V 4 bases, and 5 bases lay outside the gene matches. In DNA form, the CDR3 reads TGTGCCAGCAGCCCAAGACTAGCGGGGGGACAAGAGACCCAGTACTTC. Protein: CASSPRLAGGQETQYF.

V usage is TRBV7-2 and J usage is TRBJ2-2; 10 bases agree with TRBD2. This CDR3 has 17 residues. Trimming at V came to 3 bases and at J to 3 bases, leaving 7 bases not matched to a gene. Germline-derived CDR1 and CDR2 are SGHTA and FQGNSA. CDR3 in amino acids: CASSFGLAGAYTGELFF. CDR3 bases: TGTGCCAGCAGCTTTGGGCTAGCGGGGGCCTACACCGGGGAGCTGTTTTTT.

This clonotype was detected many times. The chain carries TRBV20-1 and TRBJ1-6; 7 positions match TRBD1. The CDR3 has 16 residues. In germline, CDR1 is DFQATT, CDR2 SNEGSKA (reference sequence). V lost 5 bases and J lost 3; bases outside the gene matches: 10. CDR3 in amino acids: CSAPKKQGNYNSPLHF. Written as DNA, the CDR3 is TGCAGTGCTCCCAAAAAACAGGGGAACTATAATTCACCCCTCCACTTT.

The V call is TRBV5-1, the J call TRBJ2-3, with D perhaps TRBD2 (6 bases). This CDR3 is built from 15 residues. The V gene lost 4 bases and the J gene lost 3 bases, with 15 bases spanning the gap. CDR1 is SGHRS and CDR2 is YFSETQ in the germline V gene. CDR3 protein: CASSTFGGGTDTQYF. The CDR3 DNA follows: TGCGCCAGCAGCACGTTTGGGGGAGGTACAGATACGCAGTATTTT.

The chain joins TRBV10-3 to TRBJ2-3; a weak D match, TRBD2 (5 bases). V was cut by 4 bases and J by 5 bases, with 16 bases left in between. The CDR3 consists of 15 residues. Germline loops: CDR1 ENHRY, CDR2 SYGVKD. For the CDR3, the DNA is TGTGCCATCAGTGGTTCGAGGGCGGGCGTAGATACGCAGTATTTT. Translating gives CAISGSRAGVDTQYF.

The V and J genes are TRBV20-1 and TRBJ2-5; tentatively, D is TRBD2 (7 bases). This CDR3 is built from 13 residues. Trimming stripped 6 bases from V and 3 bases from J, with 14 bases between. Germline CDR1 and CDR2: DFQATT and SNEGSKA (reference sequence). CDR3 in amino acids: CSAPLGGEETQYF. CDR3 DNA: TGCAGTGCACCGCTAGGGGGGGAAGAGACCCAGTACTTC.

This clonotype was picked up many times. The gene calls are TRBV2 and TRBJ2-1; D might be TRBD2 (5 bases). The CDR3 runs 13 residues. Trimming shortened V by 5 bases and J by 8 bases, and 13 bases separated the two germline ends. Germline CDR1 reads SNHLY; CDR2 reads FYNNEI. CDR3 sequence: CASSWTGWDEQFF. CDR3 DNA: TGTGCCAGCAGTTGGACTGGCTGGGATGAGCAGTTCTTC.

The gene calls are TRBV20-1 and TRBJ1-1; 8 bases match TRBD1. Germline CDR1 is DFQATT and CDR2 is SNEGSKA (reference sequence). This CDR3 has 13 amino acids. The junction had 0 bases not matched to a gene; V was cut back by 0 bases and J by 3 bases. CDR3 sequence (DNA): TGCAGTGCTAGAGAGGACAGGGACACTGAAGCTTTCTTT. Translated, it gives CSAREDRDTEAFF.

A few counts support this clonotype. The rearrangement links TRBV20-1 to TRBJ1-2; 7 bases match TRBD1. With V trimmed by 0 bases and J by 7 bases, 8 bases remained unmatched. The CDR3 sequence is 14 residues long. The germline CDR1 and CDR2 sequences are DFQATT and SNEGSKA (reference sequence). The CDR3 nucleotides are TGCAGTGCTAGAGATCTTGGGCAGGGGGGTGGCTACACCTTC. Translating it yields CSARDLGQGGGYTF.

This clonotype was detected only a few times. V and J are TRBV20-1 and TRBJ2-1, with D tentatively TRBD2 (6 bases). The CDR3 totals 13 residues. Germline CDR1 and CDR2: DFQATT and SNEGSKA (reference sequence). V lost 5 bases and J lost 8, with 16 bases in between. CDR3: CSASGTYTDEQFF. CDR3 nucleotide sequence: TGCAGTGCTTCCGGGACTTACACTGATGAGCAGTTCTTC.